Listed below are T cell receptor beta chains from one sample, sequenced in a study of Tregs in tolerant kidney transplant recipients. Profiling relied on immunoSEQ multiplex PCR, and the TCRdb table lists in-frame clones only, not all of them. The profile shows about 66,000 clones, around nine tenths of them singletons. The specimen was CD8+ T cells from blood, collected before the transplant. The receptors come from a human donor who received a combined kidney and bone marrow transplant. Each CDR3 is given with its conserved first and last residue. Each record gives: clone size, V gene, D gene, J gene, CDR3 DNA, CDR3 protein. D genes are given only for firm matches. For some rows the clone size is stated as once, few or many, or as a class when expanded; others skip it.

>-|TRBV7-9|TRBD1|TRBJ2-7
TGTGCCAGCAGCTCCCGGGACAGTTCCTACGAGCAGTACTTC
CASSSRDSSYEQYF
>-|TRBV27|-|TRBJ1-5
TGTGCCAGCAGGTTCGGCAATCAGCCCCAGCATTTT
CASRFGNQPQHF
>-|TRBV7-9|TRBD2|TRBJ2-7
TGTGCCAGCAGCTTACAGCGGGGCTCCTACGAGCAGTACTTC
CASSLQRGSYEQYF
>-|TRBV18|TRBD1|TRBJ2-1
TGTGCCAGCTCACCACGGGACAGGGGGCTTAATGAGCAGTTCTTC
CASSPRDRGLNEQFF
>once|TRBV7-9|TRBD2|TRBJ2-2
TGTGCCAGCAGCTCGGATGGACTAGCCGAAAGGACCGGGGAGCTGTTTTTT
CASSSDGLAERTGELFF
>-|TRBV13|-|TRBJ2-1
TGTGCCAGCAGCTTTGAGCGAAGCTCCTACAATGAGCAGTTCTTC
CASSFERSSYNEQFF
>-|TRBV7-2|-|TRBJ2-7
TGTGCCAGCAGCTTAGCAACAGGGAACCCTTACGAGCAGTACTTC
CASSLATGNPYEQYF
>-|TRBV30|-|TRBJ1-6
TGTGCCTGCCCTCGGACAGACGGAAATTCACCCCTCCACTTT
CACPRTDGNSPLHF
>once|TRBV2|TRBD2|TRBJ2-2
TGTGCCAGCAGGCCCGTAGCGGGGGGAGGCTCCGGGGAGCTGTTTTTT
CASRPVAGGGSGELFF
>-|TRBV27|TRBD2|TRBJ2-3
TGTAGTAGCGGGAGTGACCCTAGCACAGATACGCAGTATTTT
CSSGSDPSTDTQYF
>-|TRBV7-2|TRBD2|TRBJ2-7
TGTGCCAGCAGCTTAGGCGGACTAGCGGGAGGGGTCGAGCAGTACTTC
CASSLGGLAGGVEQYF
>-|TRBV25-1|-|TRBJ2-2
TGTGCCAGCAGTGAATTTGGCGTGAAGGGGACCGGGGAGCTGTTTTTT
CASSEFGVKGTGELFF
>-|TRBV4-3|-|TRBJ2-7
TGCGCCAGCAGCCAAGATCGGACTTATTCCCTCAACGAGCAGTACTTC
CASSQDRTYSLNEQYF
>-|TRBV5-4|-|TRBJ1-1
TGTGCCAGCAGCTTGGAAGCGACAGCGAACACTGAAGCTTTCTTT
CASSLEATANTEAFF
>-|TRBV6-5|-|TRBJ1-1
TGTGCCAGCGGGCTTCTCATGGGGGCTGGCACTGAAGCTTTCTTT
CASGLLMGAGTEAFF
>-|TRBV7-9|-|TRBJ2-2
TGTGCCAGCAGCCCAGACACCGGGGAGCTGTTTTTT
CASSPDTGELFF
>-|TRBV2|-|TRBJ2-7
TGTGCCAGCAGGGAGACAGGACCCTCCTACGAGCAGTACTTC
CASRETGPSYEQYF
>-|TRBV13|-|TRBJ1-6
TGTGCCAGCAGCTCGGGACAACTCTCCCCCCTCCACTTT
CASSSGQLSPLHF
>once|TRBV27|TRBD2|TRBJ2-1
TGTGCCAGCAGTTTCGGGCTAGCGGGAGTTGGGTACAATGAGCAGTTCTTC
CASSFGLAGVGYNEQFF
>-|TRBV4-1|-|TRBJ2-2
TGCGCCAGCAGCCATAGGACATCGAACACCGGGGAGCTGTTTTTT
CASSHRTSNTGELFF
>-|TRBV9|TRBD1|TRBJ1-2
TGTGCCAGCAGCGCCGGACAGGGGTGGTATGGCTACACCTTC
CASSAGQGWYGYTF
>-|TRBV2|-|TRBJ1-4
TGTGCCAGCAGTGAATCCGGGTTTGGCACCGCAACTAATGAAAAACTGTTTTTT
CASSESGFGTATNEKLFF
>-|TRBV19|-|TRBJ2-1
TGTGCCAGTAGTATTTTCGCTGGGGGGAGCTCCTACAATGAGCAGTTCTTC
CASSIFAGGSSYNEQFF
>once|TRBV30|-|TRBJ2-7
TGTGCCTGGAGTGTACGGGGTCATACCGAAGGGCAGTACTTC
CAWSVRGHTEGQYF
>once|TRBV5-1|-|TRBJ1-2
TGCGCCAGCAGCTTGCAGGGTACTAATGGCTACACCTTC
CASSLQGTNGYTF
>-|TRBV27|-|TRBJ2-2
TGTGCCAGCAGTCCTCCCTTCGGAGGGGTTCTGACCGGGGAGCTGTTTTTT
CASSPPFGGVLTGELFF
>-|TRBV4-1|TRBD1|TRBJ2-7
TGCGCCAGCAGCCAAGAGGGCCGGGACAGCTACGAGCAGTACTTC
CASSQEGRDSYEQYF
>-|TRBV6-5|TRBD2|TRBJ2-7
TGTGCCAGTGGCGGGAGTGTTAACTCCTACGAGCAGTACTTC
CASGGSVNSYEQYF
>-|TRBV2|TRBD2|TRBJ2-7
TGTGCCAGCCGTGGGACTAGCGGGAGGATTTACGAGCAGTACTTC
CASRGTSGRIYEQYF
>-|TRBV9|-|TRBJ2-3
TGTGCCAGCAGCGTAGGACGAGGGTGGCCAGATACGCAGTATTTT
CASSVGRGWPDTQYF
>-|TRBV20-1|-|TRBJ2-2
TGCAGTGCTCCTCTCACCGGGGAGCTGTTTTTT
CSAPLTGELFF
>-|TRBV9|TRBD2|TRBJ2-5
TGTGCCAGCAGTAGTAGCGGGGGGGCGGAGACCCAGTACTTC
CASSSSGGAETQYF
>-|TRBV6-5|TRBD1|TRBJ1-1
TGTGCCAGCAGTTACCGAGAGGGGGCTCGAACTGAAGCTTTCTTT
CASSYREGARTEAFF
>-|TRBV27|TRBD1|TRBJ2-5
TGTGCCAGCAGTCCCGGACAGGCCGGGGAGTCACAAGAGACCCAGTACTTC
CASSPGQAGESQETQYF
>-|TRBV9|TRBD2|TRBJ2-2
TGTGCCAGCAGCGTAGGAACCGGGACTAGTATGGACACCGGGGAGCTGTTTTTT
CASSVGTGTSMDTGELFF
>-|TRBV20-1|TRBD2|TRBJ2-1
TGCAGTGCACTAGCGGACGAGCAGTTCTTC
CSALADEQFF
>-|TRBV5-8|TRBD2|TRBJ2-3
TGTGCCAGCAGACGACTAGCGGTACAAGATACGCAGTATTTT
CASRRLAVQDTQYF
>-|TRBV13|TRBD2|TRBJ2-1
TGTGCCAGCAGCTTAGAGCGGGGGGCTTCCCCCTACAATGAGCAGTTCTTC
CASSLERGASPYNEQFF
>-|TRBV19|-|TRBJ2-7
TGTGCCAGTAGTATTTCAGGACAGGGTGCGGGGGCCTACGAGCAGTACTTC
CASSISGQGAGAYEQYF
>-|TRBV4-1|-|TRBJ1-2
TGCGCCAGCAGCCAAGACGGGGGCTACACCTTC
CASSQDGGYTF
>-|TRBV19|-|TRBJ2-3
TGTGCCAGTCGAACCGGGACATCAATCACAGATACGCAGTATTTT
CASRTGTSITDTQYF
>-|TRBV9|TRBD2|TRBJ2-2
TGTGCCAGCAGCGCCCCCCTGAGCGGGACTAGCGGGAACACCGGGGAGCTGTTTTTT
CASSAPLSGTSGNTGELFF
>once|TRBV4-3|-|TRBJ1-1
TGCGCCAGCAGCCAAGATTTTTTTGCGGGTGAAGCTTTCTTT
CASSQDFFAGEAFF
>-|TRBV5-5|-|TRBJ1-6
TGTGCCAGCAGCTTCTGGACTTATAATTCACCCCTCCACTTT
CASSFWTYNSPLHF
>-|TRBV13|TRBD2|TRBJ2-7
TGTGCCAGCAGCTCCAGCGGGAGCAGGTACGAGCAGTACTTC
CASSSSGSRYEQYF
>-|TRBV6-6|-|TRBJ2-7
TGTGCCAGCAGGGTCGGGGGGCGGACACTAGACGAGCAGTACTTC
CASRVGGRTLDEQYF
>-|TRBV5-6|-|TRBJ2-3
TGTGCCAGCAGCTTGGGCAGGGTCGCAGATACGCAGTATTTT
CASSLGRVADTQYF